This T cell receptor beta chain was profiled in a study of T-cell reconstitution after alpha-beta-depleted transplantation in children. CDR1 is SGHTA and CDR2 is FQGNSA in the germline V gene. The CDR3 has 14 residues. The junction had 1 base not matched to a gene; V was cut back by 4 bases and J by 2 bases. The authors prepared the TCRbeta library with unique molecular identifiers. From the PCR reads, TCRdb called clonotypes with MiXCR, one entry per CDR3 protein. This sample has some 290,000 distinct CDR3 sequences, with around 9.6% found just once. The chain links TRBV7-2 to TRBJ1-3, with 8 bases lining up with TRBD1. This TCR was sampled from a human donor who donated a stem cell graft to a child with SCID. The sample consisted of PBMCs from the stem cell graft donor, taken from the stem cell graft. This CDR3 reads CASSSRGPGNTIYF. DNA of the CDR3: TGTGCCAGCAGCTCCAGGGGGCCTGGAAACACCATATATTTT.